A single sample gave rise to the 16 T cell receptor beta chains below, sequenced in a study of T-cell reconstitution after alpha-beta-depleted transplantation in children. This sample's TCRbeta library carried unique molecular identifier barcodes. From the PCR reads, TCRdb called clonotypes with MiXCR, one entry per CDR3 protein. The repertoire holds roughly 790,000 distinct CDR3 sequences, roughly 15% seen once, with approximately 5% in the top ten. The sequenced sample was PBMCs, mostly from graft donor cells, obtained 360 days after TCRalphabeta/CD19-depleted stem cell transplant. Source of these receptors: a male patient younger than 18 who had a stem cell transplant for acute lymphoblastic leukemia, so the T cells may come from the graft donor.

This clonotype was observed a handful of times. This chain connects TRBV20-1 to TRBJ2-7, with D possibly matching TRBD2 (6 bases). The CDR3 is 15 residues long. The ends were cut back, 1 base at V and 3 bases at J, with 16 bases in the middle. CDR1 DFQATT and CDR2 SNEGSKA come from the germline V gene (reference sequence). Here the CDR3 DNA reads TGCAGTGCTAGAGTCCTACGACTAGGGGTCTACGAGCAGTACTTC. Protein product: CSARVLRLGVYEQYF.

This clonotype occurred a few times. The V call is TRBV27, the J call TRBJ2-7, with TRBD2 matching over 11 bases. Germline CDR1 reads MNHEY; CDR2 reads SMNVEV (reference sequence). Trimming took 5 bases from V and 0 from J; bases not matched to a gene: 6. The CDR3 contains 16 residues. The CDR3 reads CASSRTSGRPSYEQYF. The DNA of the CDR3 is TGTGCCAGCAGTCGGACTAGCGGGCGCCCCTCCTACGAGCAGTACTTC.

This clonotype has ten or more counts. V gene TRBV4-1 combines with J gene TRBJ2-1; TRBD1 matches 8 bases. Germline CDR1 and CDR2: MGHRA and YSYEKL. V dropped 3 bases and J dropped 6; count of bases not matched to a gene: 10. This CDR3 region has 16 residues. The CDR3 DNA reads TGCGCCAGCAGCCACGACAGGGGTATGGGGTTCAATGAGCAGTTCTTC. It is translated as CASSHDRGMGFNEQFF.

The chain has TRBV11-1 and TRBJ2-1; the D is unclear. V dropped 2 bases and J dropped 8 bases, with 16 bases sitting between them. The CDR3 spans 15 residues. Germline V gene data show CDR1 as SGHAT and CDR2 as FQDESV (reference sequence). The CDR3 reads CASSLRFASADEQFF. CDR3 nucleotide sequence: TGTGCCAGCAGCTTACGGTTCGCTTCGGCGGATGAGCAGTTCTTC.

This clonotype was found a few times. The chain links TRBV4-1 to TRBJ2-2; TRBD2 matches 14 bases. The junction had 8 bases not matched to a gene; V was cut back by 4 bases and J by 4 bases. CDR3 size: 18 residues. Germline assignment: CDR1 MGHRA and CDR2 YSYEKL. DNA for the CDR3: TGCGCCAGCAGCCTCGGGACTAGCGGGAGAAGGCCCACCGGGGAGCTGTTTTTT. Its translation: CASSLGTSGRRPTGELFF.

This clonotype came up a few times. The V gene is TRBV20-1, the J gene TRBJ1-5; TRBD1 matches at 7 bases. Germline trimming cut 1 base from V and 2 bases from J; bases unmatched to any gene: 5. Germline loops: CDR1 DFQATT, CDR2 SNEGSKA (reference sequence). The CDR3 sequence is 15 residues long. CDR3 residues: CSARAPGTGNQPQHF. CDR3 DNA: TGCAGTGCTAGAGCCCCTGGGACAGGCAATCAGCCCCAGCATTTT.

The chain combines TRBV5-1 with TRBJ2-3; D is perhaps TRBD1 or TRBD2 (5 bases each). Germline assignment: CDR1 SGHRS and CDR2 YFSETQ. The CDR3 has 15 amino acids. The ends were cut back, 7 bases at V and 3 bases at J, with 18 bases in the middle. The CDR3 DNA sequence: TGCGCCAGCTGCGCCGGGACGCTACAGACAGATACGCAGTATTTT. Protein: CASCAGTLQTDTQYF.

This clonotype was recorded a few times. The chain links TRBV7-8 to TRBJ2-3; D may be TRBD2 (5 bases). The CDR3 has 15 residues. The V and J ends lost 3 bases and 0 bases respectively, with 10 bases between them. Per germline, CDR1 SGHVS and CDR2 FQNEAQ. As DNA, the CDR3 is TGTGCCAGCAGCTTCATAGCGCCTAGCACAGATACGCAGTATTTT. This sequence encodes CASSFIAPSTDTQYF.

This sequence joins TRBV5-1 and TRBJ1-1; D is undetermined. The CDR3 is made up of 19 amino acids. Germline V gene sequence: CDR1 SGHRS, CDR2 YFSETQ. Trimming removed 0 bases at V and 8 bases at J, with 29 bases between. The CDR3 region has the DNA TGCGCCAGCAGCTTGGCCTCAGGAGGATACCTATCTGCCCTACGCGAAGCTTTCTTT. As protein: CASSLASGGYLSALREAFF.

At least ten counts were recorded for this clonotype. The V and J genes are TRBV7-2 and TRBJ2-3; D perhaps matches TRBD1 (6 bases). Trimming took 5 bases from V and 4 from J, leaving 16 bases between them. Germline CDR1 is SGHTA and CDR2 is FQGNSA. The CDR3 totals 15 residues. The CDR3 DNA reads TGTGCCAGCAGCCTATACAGGGAAAGCGCAGATACGCAGTATTTT. This translates into CASSLYRESADTQYF. Together with reference TRBV7-2 and TRBJ2-3, the CDR3 gives the full variable domain: GAGVSQSPSNKVTEKGKDVELRCDPISGHTALYWYRQSLGQGLEFLIYFQGNSAPDKSGLPSDRFSAERTGGSVSTLTIQRTQQEDSAVYLCASSLYRESADTQYFGPGTRLTVL.

This chain connects TRBV4-2 to TRBJ1-5, with 7 bases fitting TRBD1. This CDR3 contains 16 residues. The germline CDR1 and CDR2 sequences are LGHNA and YNFKEQ. V lost 4 bases and J lost 1; bases outside the gene matches: 7. The chain's CDR3 is CASSPSRGVSNQPQHF. The CDR3 nucleotides are TGTGCCAGCAGCCCAAGCAGGGGGGTAAGCAATCAGCCCCAGCATTTT.

In its sample, this clonotype was seen a few times. The chain employs TRBV5-6 and TRBJ2-7, with 11 bases aligning to TRBD1. The V segment lost 4 bases and the J segment 7 bases; nucleotides outside the gene matches: 10. Germline V CDR1 and CDR2: SGHDT, YYEEEE. This CDR3 is built from 15 residues. CDR3 sequence (DNA): TGTGCCAGCAGCCCCCCGGACAGGGGGCTGGGGGAGCAGTACTTC. It is translated as CASSPPDRGLGEQYF.

This clonotype appeared a few times. The chain is built from TRBV12-3 or TRBV12-4 and TRBJ2-5; D gene uncertain. This CDR3 has 14 amino acids. V lost 0 bases to trimming and J lost 7 bases, with 12 bases between them. The DNA of the CDR3 is TGTGCCAGCAGTTTAGCGCCAGTTCCGGGGACCCAGTACTTC. Translating gives CASSLAPVPGTQYF.

There are a few counts of this clonotype. CDR3 sequence (DNA): TGTGCCAGCAGCTCCGCGGAACGTAGACGCAATGAGCAGTTCTTC. Encoded protein: CASSSAERRRNEQFF. J is TRBJ2-1 and V is TRBV11-2, with no clear D. This CDR3 region has 15 residues. Germline V CDR1 and CDR2: SGHAT, FQNNGV. V was clipped by 4 bases and J by 6 bases, with 16 bases between them.

This chain links TRBV7-3 with TRBJ1-1, with D perhaps TRBD1 (5 bases). The CDR3 contains 15 residues. V was clipped by 5 bases and J by 3 bases, with 16 bases between them. CDR1 and CDR2 from the germline V gene are SGHTA and FQGTGA. For the CDR3, the DNA is TGTGCCAGCAGCCCGCAGGGTTCTACGGACACTGAAGCTTTCTTT. This encodes CASSPQGSTDTEAFF.

The chain combines TRBV10-1 with TRBJ2-1; 8 bases map to TRBD2. With V trimmed by 6 bases and J by 9 bases, 10 bases remained unmatched. This CDR3 contains 14 residues. CDR1 and CDR2 (germline): WNHNN, SYGVQD (reference sequence). The CDR3 region is CASSAHSGTTEQFF. The CDR3 nucleotides are TGCGCCAGCAGCGCTCATAGCGGGACTACTGAGCAGTTCTTC.